This T cell receptor (beta chain) was profiled in a study of cytomegalovirus exposure and HLA in healthy donors. Whole-study context: About 180 million T cells yielded approximately 100 million unique TCR beta sequences, as an earlier analysis found. Regarding the study as a whole: Sequencing artifact likely explains a cluster of highly shared sequence variants.

The V and J ends lost 1 base and 2 bases respectively, with 8 bases between them. CDR1 is KGHSH, CDR2 LQKENI, per germline. CDR3 length equals 14 residues. This clone was seen a single time. The antigen is undetermined. Primers: 60 Vbeta forward and 13 Jbeta reverse. Profiling relied on immunoSEQ multiplex PCR, and the TCRdb table lists in-frame clones only, not all of them. The table lists approximately 100,000 clones, 70% of them singletons. This sequence was found in a man between 50 and 59 years old in good health and CMV-seronegative. V and J are TRBV18 and TRBJ2-5; TRBD2 is a possible D gene (5 bases). The sample was PBMCs. CDR3 region: CASSPRTGQETQYF. CDR3 nucleotide sequence: TGTGCCAGCTCACCACGGACGGGACAAGAGACCCAGTACTTC.